The 32 T cell receptor beta chains below were found in one sample sequenced in a study of long-term antiretroviral therapy in people with HIV. The run of the v3.0 immunoSEQ assay was at survey level. Method: immunoSEQ multiplex PCR; TCRdb's copy keeps in-frame clones and lacks some. Of about 28,000 clones detected, just under 80% appear once; the ten largest clones hold roughly 8.8%. Sample: unsorted PBMCs, taken 1.5 years before starting antiretroviral therapy. The receptors were gathered from a man younger than 35 with HIV.

V is TRBV5-1 and J is TRBJ1-2, with 8 bases aligning to TRBD1. CDR1 is SGHRS, CDR2 YFSETQ, per germline. Unmatched junction bases numbered 5, after V lost 0 bases and J lost 4 bases. The CDR3 has 15 amino acids. CDR3 residues: CASSLVFTGGYGYTF. Written as DNA, the CDR3 is TGCGCCAGCAGCTTGGTGTTCACAGGGGGCTATGGCTACACCTTC.

This clone was found once. CDR3 protein: CASSHETERLYGYTF. For the CDR3, the DNA is TGTGCCAGCAGCCATGAAACGGAGAGACTCTATGGCTACACCTTC. This chain connects TRBV4-2 to TRBJ1-2, with D hard to call. The CDR3 consists of 15 residues. The germline V gene encodes CDR1 LGHNA and CDR2 YNFKEQ. V lost 3 bases and J 4 bases, leaving 15 bases between the germline ends.

The V and J genes are TRBV2 and TRBJ1-1; D remains ambiguous. The V end was cut by 11 bases, the J end by 1 base, with 14 bases between. The length of the CDR3 is 13 residues. CDR1 is SNHLY, CDR2 FYNNEI, per germline. The CDR3 is CACRQAPNTEAFF. The CDR3 coding sequence is TGTGCCTGTCGTCAGGCCCCGAACACTGAAGCTTTCTTT.

The chain links TRBV6-1 to TRBJ2-7; a weak D match, TRBD2 (6 bases). V was pared by 0 bases and J by 1 base, with 19 bases between. Germline V gene sequence: CDR1 MNHNS, CDR2 SASEGT. This CDR3 region has 18 residues. The DNA of the CDR3 is TGTGCCAGCAGTGAAGCGCTTCGCAGACTAGGCCGATCCTACGAGCAGTACTTC. Translation: CASSEALRRLGRSYEQYF.

This chain connects TRBV7-9 to TRBJ1-1; D uncertain. Trimming stripped 5 bases from V and 1 base from J, with 11 bases between. CDR3 length: 14 residues. Per the germline V gene, CDR1 is SEHNR and CDR2 is FQNEAQ (reference sequence). The CDR3 coding sequence is TGTGCCAGCAGCCCCGCTAACAGGAACACTGAAGCTTTCTTT. This translates into CASSPANRNTEAFF. The variable domain in full, with the rest retrieved from reference TRBV7-9 and TRBJ1-1, is DTGVSQNPRHKITKRGQNVTFRCDPISEHNRLYWYRQTLGQGPEFLTYFQNEAQLEKSRLLSDRFSAERPKGSFSTLEIQRTEQGDSAMYLCASSPANRNTEAFFGQGTRLTVV.

This chain connects TRBV7-2 to TRBJ1-3, with D tentatively TRBD1 (6 bases). Germline V gene sequence: CDR1 SGHTA, CDR2 FQGNSA. This CDR3 contains 14 residues. V lost 4 bases to trimming and J lost 3 bases, with 10 bases between them. For the CDR3, the DNA is TGTGCCAGCAGCTCCAGGGGTAGTGGAAACACCATATATTTT. Translation gives CASSSRGSGNTIYF.

This chain uses TRBV7-5 with TRBJ1-5; TRBD1 is the table's D call, not checked against the DNA. TRBV7-5 is described as a pseudogene. This CDR3 has 15 residues. CDR3 sequence (DNA): TGTGCCAGAAGCCCTAACGACAGTTTCAATCAGCCCCAGCATTTT. Residues: CARSPNDSFNQPQHF.

This rearrangement joins TRBV6-1 to TRBJ1-1; no firm D call. V was trimmed by 5 bases and J by 1 base, leaving 11 bases between them. The germline V gene encodes CDR1 MNHNS and CDR2 SASEGT. The CDR3 has 14 amino acids. CDR3 bases: TGTGCCAGCAGTCGATCTAACGCGAACACTGAAGCTTTCTTT. It yields the protein CASSRSNANTEAFF.

V gene TRBV18 combines with J gene TRBJ2-5, with D uncertain. CDR3 length: 13 amino acids. CDR1 and CDR2 (germline): KGHSH, LQKENI. Trimming pared 5 bases from V and 2 bases from J, leaving 9 bases between. This CDR3 is CASSRAEQETQYF. DNA for the CDR3: TGTGCCAGCTCAAGGGCAGAACAAGAGACCCAGTACTTC.

The chain joins TRBV10-3 to TRBJ1-5; no definite D call. V dropped 0 bases and J dropped 6 bases, with 6 bases sitting between them. There are 13 residues in the CDR3. CDR1 is ENHRY, CDR2 SYGVKD, per germline. The CDR3 region has the DNA TGTGCCATCAGTGAGTCCCGAGGTCAGCCCCAGCATTTT. It codes for CAISESRGQPQHF.

The chain uses TRBV30 and TRBJ2-7, with D perhaps TRBD1 or TRBD2 (6 bases each). Germline V gives CDR1 GTSNPN, CDR2 SVGIG (reference sequence). The CDR3 totals 13 residues. V lost 4 bases to trimming and J lost 7 bases, with 17 bases between them. The CDR3 is CAWTQRGVWEQYF. The CDR3 DNA is TGTGCCTGGACCCAAAGGGGGGTGTGGGAGCAGTACTTC. The entire variable domain, with the rest obtained from reference TRBV30 and TRBJ2-7, is as follows: SQTIHQWPATLVQPVGSPLSLECTVEGTSNPNLYWYRQAAGRGLQLLFYSVGIGQISSEVPQNLSASRPQDRQFILSSKKLLLSDSGFYLCAWTQRGVWEQYFGPGTRLTVT.

DNA of the CDR3: TGTGCCAGCAGCCCGTCGCCTAGCGGGAACACCGGGGAGCTGTTTTTT. It encodes CASSPSPSGNTGELFF. The V gene is TRBV5-6, the J gene TRBJ2-2, with 7 nucleotides matching TRBD2. The trim removed 4 bases at V and 1 base at J, leaving 7 bases unmatched. Germline lookup yields CDR1 SGHDT and CDR2 YYEEEE. The CDR3 runs 16 residues.

This clone was picked up a small number of times. CDR3 protein: CASSAGTSTWGRNGYTF. Here the CDR3 DNA reads TGTGCCAGCAGCGCTGGGACTTCTACGTGGGGACGAAATGGCTACACCTTC. This rearrangement joins TRBV7-9 to TRBJ1-2, with D possibly matching TRBD1 (5 bases). V was shortened by 5 bases and J by 6 bases, with 25 bases between the two germline ends. Per the germline V gene, CDR1 is SEHNR and CDR2 is FQNEAQ (reference sequence). The CDR3 sequence is 17 residues long.

The chain joins TRBV5-4 to TRBJ2-7; maybe TRBD2 (7 bases). The CDR3 is 16 amino acids. The germline gives CDR1 SGHNT, CDR2 YYREEE (reference sequence). Trimming removed 0 bases at V and 0 bases at J, with 13 bases between. CDR3 sequence (DNA): TGTGCCAGCAGCTTGGATGGGGGGGCGACCTCCTACGAGCAGTACTTC. Protein sequence: CASSLDGGATSYEQYF.

This clone has more than one count but fewer than ten. The gene calls are TRBV7-9 and TRBJ1-1, with D unclear. The CDR3 contains 16 residues. V dropped 4 bases and J dropped 1 base, with 16 bases sitting between them. The germline CDR1 and CDR2 sequences are SEHNR and FQNEAQ (reference sequence). CDR3 sequence (DNA): TGTGCCAGCAGCTCCTCGAGAGGTGATAGGAACACTGAAGCTTTCTTT. Its translation is CASSSSRGDRNTEAFF.

This chain joins TRBV27 and TRBJ2-1; possible D gene TRBD1, 6 bases. Germline V CDR1 and CDR2: MNHEY, SMNVEV (reference sequence). The CDR3 runs to 14 residues. Trimming cost V 3 bases and J 4 bases, with 10 bases left between them. This CDR3 is CASSFGGSYNEQFF. CDR3 nucleotide sequence: TGTGCCAGCAGTTTTGGGGGCTCTTACAATGAGCAGTTCTTC.

The sample holds one count of this clone. The genes are TRBV7-3 and TRBJ2-1; 8 positions match TRBD2. With 0 bases clipped from V and 4 bases from J, the junction kept 2 bases outside the gene matches. CDR3 size: 15 residues. Germline V gene data show CDR1 as SGHTA and CDR2 as FQGTGA. CDR3 residues: CASSLTSGVYNEQFF. CDR3 in DNA: TGTGCCAGCAGCTTAACTAGCGGGGTTTACAATGAGCAGTTCTTC.

Only one count was recorded for this clone. The chain uses TRBV28 and TRBJ2-7; tentatively, D is TRBD1 or TRBD2 (5 bases each). CDR1 is MDHEN, CDR2 SYDVKM, per germline. V lost 5 bases, J lost 6 bases, and 20 bases lay in between. CDR3 length: 15 amino acids. The CDR3 region has the DNA TGTGCCAGCAGTATGGGGCCCCTAGTTGAGGGCGAGCAGTACTTC. Protein product: CASSMGPLVEGEQYF.

The chain joins TRBV6-5 to TRBJ1-2; TRBD1 agrees at 8 bases. This CDR3 contains 16 residues. Germline values: CDR1 MNHEY, CDR2 SVGAGI. J gave up 9 bases and V 2 bases, and 14 bases lay outside the gene matches. CDR3 sequence reads: CASSYLPGQGLTSYTF. DNA of the CDR3: TGTGCCAGCAGTTACCTCCCAGGACAGGGTCTTACGAGCTACACCTTC.

This clone was seen just once. This sequence joins TRBV11-3 and TRBJ2-3, with D hard to call. The CDR3 runs 14 residues. Trimming shortened V by 6 bases and J by 0 bases, and 10 bases separated the two germline ends. Germline V gives CDR1 SGHNT, CDR2 YENEEA. The CDR3 sequence is CASSTGPSTDTQYF. Here the CDR3 DNA reads TGTGCCAGCAGTACCGGGCCGAGCACAGATACGCAGTATTTT.

The V call is TRBV6-1, the J call TRBJ1-2; a weak D match, TRBD1 (5 bases). The CDR3 totals 15 residues. Trimming shortened V by 1 base and J by 6 bases, and 15 bases separated the two germline ends. The germline gives CDR1 MNHNS, CDR2 SASEGT. This chain's CDR3 is CASSEVTSGWNGYTF. DNA of the CDR3: TGTGCCAGCAGTGAAGTAACGTCAGGGTGGAATGGCTACACCTTC.

This chain connects TRBV7-9 to TRBJ2-1; 11 positions agree with TRBD2. There are 14 residues in the CDR3. Trimming took 5 bases from V and 7 from J; bases not matched to a gene: 4. CDR1 and CDR2 from the germline V gene are SEHNR and FQNEAQ (reference sequence). The CDR3 sequence: CASSNSGRANEQFF. The CDR3 bases are TGTGCCAGCAGCAATAGCGGGAGGGCGAATGAGCAGTTCTTC.

The rearrangement uses TRBV7-3 and TRBJ1-2, with 7 positions matching TRBD1. Germline CDR1 and CDR2: SGHTA and FQGTGA. The CDR3 covers 14 residues. The ends lost 2 bases at V and 2 bases at J; junction bases unmatched: 2. This chain's CDR3 is CASSLDRDNYGYTF. CDR3 in DNA: TGTGCCAGCAGCTTAGACAGGGACAACTATGGCTACACCTTC. The whole variable domain, filled in from reference TRBV7-3 and TRBJ1-2, reads GAGVSQTPSNKVTEKGKYVELRCDPISGHTALYWYRQSLGQGPEFLIYFQGTGAADDSGLPNDRFFAVRPEGSVSTLKIQRTERGDSAVYLCASSLDRDNYGYTFGSGTRLTVV.

This clone appeared once. The chain carries TRBV7-2 and TRBJ1-1; no definite D call. This CDR3 region has 14 residues. V was pared by 4 bases and J by 1 base, with 10 bases between. Per germline, CDR1 SGHTA and CDR2 FQGNSA. The CDR3 coding sequence is TGTGCCAGCAGCTCACGACCGAGGAACACTGAAGCTTTCTTT. Residues: CASSSRPRNTEAFF.

This rearrangement joins TRBV19 to TRBJ1-5; D is unresolved. The CDR3 consists of 14 residues. The germline V and J ends were trimmed by 6 bases and 6 bases, with 15 bases remaining between them. From germline, CDR1 is LNHDA and CDR2 SQIVND (reference sequence). Here the CDR3 DNA reads TGTGCCAGTAGCTACGACCTGGCCACTCAGCCCCAGCATTTT. Residues: CASSYDLATQPQHF.

This clone was recorded a few times. The rearrangement joins TRBV27 to TRBJ2-1, with 9 bases matching TRBD2. Germline loops: CDR1 MNHEY, CDR2 SMNVEV (reference sequence). This CDR3 spans 15 amino acids. J gave up 5 bases and V 0 bases, and 2 bases lay outside the gene matches. This CDR3 is CASSLSSGRNNEQFF. CDR3 DNA sequence: TGTGCCAGCAGTTTATCTAGCGGGAGAAACAATGAGCAGTTCTTC.

The J gene is TRBJ1-2, the V gene TRBV29-1; D not resolved. CDR1 is SQVTM, CDR2 ANQGSEA, per germline. This CDR3 contains 11 residues. V was pared by 3 bases and J by 2 bases, with 4 bases between. CDR3 sequence reads: CSVESNYGYTF. In nucleotides, the CDR3 is TGCAGCGTTGAGTCCAACTATGGCTACACCTTC.

The chain uses TRBV6-5 and TRBJ2-5, with D possibly matching TRBD1 (6 bases). Trimming removed 4 bases at V and 2 bases at J, with 11 bases between. The CDR3 runs 14 residues. CDR1 and CDR2 from the germline V gene are MNHEY and SVGAGI. CDR3 nucleotide sequence: TGTGCCAGCAGTTCCGGGACAAGACAAGAGACCCAGTACTTC. Encoded protein: CASSSGTRQETQYF.

V usage is TRBV11-2 and J usage is TRBJ2-7; 7 nucleotides match TRBD1. In germline, CDR1 is SGHAT, CDR2 FQNNGV. V lost 5 bases to trimming and J lost 0 bases; unmatched junction nucleotides: 7. The CDR3 covers 15 residues. The CDR3 here is CASSRAGTVSYEQYF. CDR3 nucleotides: TGTGCCAGCAGCCGAGCCGGGACAGTCTCCTACGAGCAGTACTTC.

The chain employs TRBV4-1 and TRBJ2-3, with 10 nucleotides matching TRBD2. J gave up 3 bases and V 4 bases, and 4 bases lay outside the gene matches. The CDR3 loop spans 15 amino acids. The germline V gene has CDR1 MGHRA and CDR2 YSYEKL. CDR3 coding DNA: TGCGCCAGCAGCCCCGAGCGGGGGGGGACAGATACGCAGTATTTT. Translation: CASSPERGGTDTQYF.

The chain employs TRBV19 and TRBJ1-6; 8 bases map to TRBD1. Trimming removed 3 bases from V and 6 bases from J; junction bases left unmatched: 4. CDR1 is LNHDA and CDR2 is SQIVND in the germline V gene (reference sequence). This CDR3 is built from 15 residues. The chain's CDR3 is CASSMGTGTNSPLHF. CDR3 sequence (DNA): TGTGCCAGTAGTATGGGGACAGGCACTAATTCACCCCTCCACTTT. Together with reference TRBV19 and TRBJ1-6, the CDR3 gives the full variable domain: DGGITQSPKYLFRKEGQNVTLSCEQNLNHDAMYWYRQDPGQGLRLIYYSQIVNDFQKGDIAEGYSVSREKKESFPLTVTSAQKNPTAFYLCASSMGTGTNSPLHFGNGTRLTVT.

The chain combines TRBV7-9 with TRBJ2-7; 10 nucleotides line up with TRBD1. The V gene end was trimmed by 6 bases and the J gene end by 5 bases; junction bases not matched to a gene: 16. Germline V gene sequence: CDR1 SEHNR, CDR2 FQNEAQ (reference sequence). CDR3 length equals 17 residues. Written as DNA, the CDR3 is TGTGCCAGCAGACCCAGAGCCGGGACAGGGGATCTCAACGAGCAGTACTTC. Amino acids: CASRPRAGTGDLNEQYF. Full variable domain (remainder filled in from reference TRBV7-9 and TRBJ2-7): DTGVSQNPRHKITKRGQNVTFRCDPISEHNRLYWYRQTLGQGPEFLTYFQNEAQLEKSRLLSDRFSAERPKGSFSTLEIQRTEQGDSAMYLCASRPRAGTGDLNEQYFGPGTRLTVT.